The entry that follows covers one T cell receptor (beta chain) sequence. The data stem from a study of blood T cell repertoires in COVID-19. Study-level information: PBMCs, B-cell-depleted T cells, or T cells were the source of the cDNA or gDNA that made up the material.

The method was immunoSEQ multiplex PCR; TCRdb's version includes in-frame clones alone and lacks a portion of them. There are approximately 300,000 clones in the sample; more than 90% occur only once, and roughly 18% lies in the top ten. Individuals aged 18 to 89 years were recruited from 20 to 25 US areas. Cohorts were assigned according to the clinical history that participants reported. CDR1 and CDR2 (germline): MNHEY, SMNVEV (reference sequence). The length of the CDR3 is 18 residues. V was clipped by 6 bases and J by 2 bases; unmatched bases: 14. The clonotype originates from a woman aged 25 to 45 who had recovered from COVID-19. The chain uses TRBV27 and TRBJ2-2; 8 bases map to TRBD2. Material: PBMCs or T cells enriched from blood (not recorded which). The CDR3 region is CASSGLAIKTRNTGELFF. The DNA of the CDR3 is TGTGCCAGCAGCGGACTAGCAATAAAGACCAGAAACACCGGGGAGCTGTTTTTT.